The sequence of this TCR beta chain was determined in a study of shared clonotypes between healthy human individuals. Donors, without exception, were Caucasian adults residing in Nashville, Tennessee. Division of CD4+ cells produced a CD45RA+ naive subset and a CD45RA-negative memory subset. Remarks on this clone: Its antigen is not known. Other DNA sequences in the same sample also yield this CDR3.

In the study's own analysis: Filtering of immunoSEQ junctional sequences could not match full-length read filtering. Measured with immunoSEQ multiplex PCR; TCRdb has only the in-frame clones, and not every one. V, J and clone size are taken as reported in that table, and D and trimming were inferred from the DNA itself. The sample records around 940,000 clones, approximately 76% being singletons. The CDR3 is made up of 13 amino acids. Germline V gene lookup returns CDR1 KGHSH and CDR2 LQKENI. V shed 0 bases and J shed 5 bases, with 7 bases lying between them. General study findings and limits: Sampling was confined to blood; repertoires within tissues likely differ.

This receptor was taken from a man aged 18 to 30 in good health. The sample was memory CD4+ T cells sorted from blood. Subset specified: CD45RA-negative fraction. The chain links TRBV18 to TRBJ1-1; no definite D call. The CDR3 DNA reads as TGTGCCAGCTCACCACCAGGGCGGACTGAAGCTTTCTTT. Translation gives CASSPPGRTEAFF.